These 4 T cell receptor beta chains originate from one sample sequenced in a study of cytomegalovirus exposure and HLA in healthy donors. The PCR ran on 60 Vbeta and 13 Jbeta primers. Repertoires were generated with immunoSEQ multiplex PCR, while TCRdb's copy carries only in-frame clones and drops some. The sample yields under 200,000 clones, approximately 79% seen once. Specimen: PBMCs. These receptors came from a middle-aged man in good health and CMV-seronegative.

The CDR3 loop is CASSSPNAKNIQYF. For the CDR3, the DNA is TGTGCCAGCAGTTCCCCTAACGCCAAAAACATTCAGTACTTC. V and J are TRBV28 and TRBJ2-4; D is ambiguous. The germline gives CDR1 MDHEN, CDR2 SYDVKM. The CDR3 spans 14 residues. V was cut by 4 bases and J by 1 base, with 8 bases left in between. Full variable domain (rest looked up from reference TRBV28 and TRBJ2-4): DVKVTQSSRYLVKRTGEKVFLECVQDMDHENMFWYRQDPGLGLRLIYFSYDVKMKEKGDIPEGYSVSREKKERFSLILESASTNQTSMYLCASSSPNAKNIQYFGAGTRLSVL.

The J gene is TRBJ1-6, the V gene TRBV4-2, with D unclear. With 4 bases removed from V and 10 bases from J, the gap between germline ends came to 26 bases. Germline CDR1 is LGHNA and CDR2 is YNFKEQ. The length of the CDR3 is 18 residues. The CDR3 sequence is CASSPFSLRVSASSPLHF. The CDR3 nucleotides are TGTGCCAGCAGCCCGTTCAGCTTGCGGGTGTCTGCATCGTCACCCCTCCACTTT.

The genes are TRBV5-6 and TRBJ1-6; D is undetermined. V shed 0 bases and J shed 2 bases, with 9 bases lying between them. This CDR3 contains 16 residues. CDR1 is SGHDT, CDR2 YYEEEE, per germline. Here the CDR3 reads CASSLGGLAYNSPLHF. For the CDR3, the DNA is TGTGCCAGCAGCTTGGGAGGATTGGCCTATAATTCACCCCTCCACTTT.

This sequence joins TRBV6-1 and TRBJ2-7; unclear D gene. This CDR3 region has 15 residues. The germline V gene has CDR1 MNHNS and CDR2 SASEGT. V was clipped by 6 bases and J by 2 bases, with 17 bases between them. The CDR3 protein is CASREAVTLTYEQYF. As DNA, the CDR3 is TGTGCCAGCAGAGAGGCAGTTACACTTACCTACGAGCAGTACTTC.